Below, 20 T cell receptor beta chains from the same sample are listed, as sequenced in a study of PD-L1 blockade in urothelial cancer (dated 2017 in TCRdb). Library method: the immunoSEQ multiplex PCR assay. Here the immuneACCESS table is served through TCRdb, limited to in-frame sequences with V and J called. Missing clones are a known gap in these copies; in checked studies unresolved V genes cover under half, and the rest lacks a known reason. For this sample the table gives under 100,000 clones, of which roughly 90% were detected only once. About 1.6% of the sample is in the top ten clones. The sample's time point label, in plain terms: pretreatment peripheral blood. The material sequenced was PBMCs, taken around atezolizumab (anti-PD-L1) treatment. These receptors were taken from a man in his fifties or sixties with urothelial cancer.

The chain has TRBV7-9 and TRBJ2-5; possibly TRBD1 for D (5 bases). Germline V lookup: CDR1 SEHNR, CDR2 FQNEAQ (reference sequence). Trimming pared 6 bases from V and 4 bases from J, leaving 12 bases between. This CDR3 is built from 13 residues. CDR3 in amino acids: CASSNRRSETQYF. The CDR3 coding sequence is TGTGCCAGCAGTAACAGGAGATCAGAGACCCAGTACTTC.

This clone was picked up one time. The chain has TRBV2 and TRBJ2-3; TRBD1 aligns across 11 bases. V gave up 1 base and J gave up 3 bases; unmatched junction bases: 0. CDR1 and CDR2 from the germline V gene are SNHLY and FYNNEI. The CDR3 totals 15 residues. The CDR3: CASSEGDRGTDTQYF. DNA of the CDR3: TGTGCCAGCAGTGAAGGGGACAGGGGGACAGATACGCAGTATTTT.

CDR3 amino acids: CASSMGSRAHNEQFF. In DNA, the CDR3 is TGCGCCAGCAGCATGGGGTCTAGAGCCCACAATGAGCAGTTCTTC. The chain is built from TRBV5-1 and TRBJ2-1, with unresolved D. Germline V gene lookup returns CDR1 SGHRS and CDR2 YFSETQ. V was shortened by 4 bases and J by 5 bases, with 16 bases between the two germline ends. The CDR3 runs to 15 residues.

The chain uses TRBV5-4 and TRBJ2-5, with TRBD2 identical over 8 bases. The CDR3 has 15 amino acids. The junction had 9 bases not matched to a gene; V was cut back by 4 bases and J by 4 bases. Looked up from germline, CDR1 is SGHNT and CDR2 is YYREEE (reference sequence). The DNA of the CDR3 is TGTGCCAGCAGCCTGGCGGGGGGTAGGGCAGAGACCCAGTACTTC. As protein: CASSLAGGRAETQYF.

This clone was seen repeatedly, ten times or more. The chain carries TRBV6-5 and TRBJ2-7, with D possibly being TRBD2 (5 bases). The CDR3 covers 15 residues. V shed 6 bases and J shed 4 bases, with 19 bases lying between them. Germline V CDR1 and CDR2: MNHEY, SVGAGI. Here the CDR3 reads CASSRPSVGEYEQYF. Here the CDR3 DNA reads TGTGCCAGCAGCCGCCCTTCGGTGGGAGAATACGAGCAGTACTTC.

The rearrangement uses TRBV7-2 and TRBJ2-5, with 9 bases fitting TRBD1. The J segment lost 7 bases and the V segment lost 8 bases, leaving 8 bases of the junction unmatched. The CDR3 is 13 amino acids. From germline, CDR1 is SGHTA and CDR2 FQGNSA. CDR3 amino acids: CASGRQGDSTQYF. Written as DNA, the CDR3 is TGTGCCAGCGGCCGACAGGGGGACTCGACCCAGTACTTC.

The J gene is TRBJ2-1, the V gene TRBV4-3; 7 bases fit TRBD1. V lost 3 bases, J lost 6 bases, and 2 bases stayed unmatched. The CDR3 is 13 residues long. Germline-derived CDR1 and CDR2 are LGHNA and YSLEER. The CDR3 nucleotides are TGCGCCAGCAGCCATGACAGGGTCAATGAGCAGTTCTTC. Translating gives CASSHDRVNEQFF.

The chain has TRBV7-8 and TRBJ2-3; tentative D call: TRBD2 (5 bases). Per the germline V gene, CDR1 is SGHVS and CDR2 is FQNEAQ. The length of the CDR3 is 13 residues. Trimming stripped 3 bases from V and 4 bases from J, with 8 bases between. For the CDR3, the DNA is TGTGCCAGCAGCTTTGGAGGAGCAGATACGCAGTATTTT. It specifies CASSFGGADTQYF.

The CDR3 sequence: CASSLGAQETNYGYTF. CDR3 DNA sequence: TGTGCCAGCAGCTTAGGGGCGCAGGAAACTAACTATGGCTACACCTTC. The V call is TRBV11-3, the J call TRBJ1-2; D is ambiguous. Trimming shortened V by 1 base and J by 0 bases, and 12 bases separated the two germline ends. Germline values: CDR1 SGHNT, CDR2 YENEEA. The CDR3 contains 16 residues.

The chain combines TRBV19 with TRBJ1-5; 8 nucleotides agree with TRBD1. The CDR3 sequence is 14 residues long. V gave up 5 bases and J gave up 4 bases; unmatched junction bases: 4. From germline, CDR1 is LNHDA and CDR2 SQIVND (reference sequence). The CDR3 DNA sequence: TGTGCCAGTAGTCCTCGACAGGGGAATCAGCCCCAGCATTTT. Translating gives CASSPRQGNQPQHF.

The CDR3 reads CAWSWGGSYGYTF. The CDR3 nucleotides read TGTGCCTGGAGCTGGGGGGGGTCCTATGGCTACACCTTC. This chain connects TRBV30 to TRBJ1-2; tentatively, D is TRBD1 (5 bases). Germline V CDR1 and CDR2: GTSNPN, SVGIG (reference sequence). Trimming took off 3 bases at V and 4 bases at J, with 12 bases between the two ends. This CDR3 is 13 amino acids long.

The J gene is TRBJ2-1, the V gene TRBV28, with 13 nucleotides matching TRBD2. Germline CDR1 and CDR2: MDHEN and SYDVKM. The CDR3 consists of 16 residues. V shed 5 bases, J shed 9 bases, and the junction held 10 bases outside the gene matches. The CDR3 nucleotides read TGTGCCAGCAGTGAGACTAGCGGGAGGAGGCTCCTTGAGCAGTTCTTC. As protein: CASSETSGRRLLEQFF.

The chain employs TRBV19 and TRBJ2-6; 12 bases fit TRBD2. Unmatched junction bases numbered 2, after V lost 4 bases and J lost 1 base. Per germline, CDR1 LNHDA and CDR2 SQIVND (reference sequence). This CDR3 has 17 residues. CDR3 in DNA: TGTGCCAGTAGTAAGCTAGCGGGAGGGTCTGGGGCCAACGTCCTGACTTTC. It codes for CASSKLAGGSGANVLTF.

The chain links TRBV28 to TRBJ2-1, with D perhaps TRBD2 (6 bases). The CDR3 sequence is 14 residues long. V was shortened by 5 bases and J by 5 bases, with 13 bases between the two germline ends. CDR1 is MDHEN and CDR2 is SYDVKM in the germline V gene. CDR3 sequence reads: CASSDGGNDNEQFF. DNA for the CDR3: TGTGCCAGCAGTGATGGGGGGAACGACAATGAGCAGTTCTTC.

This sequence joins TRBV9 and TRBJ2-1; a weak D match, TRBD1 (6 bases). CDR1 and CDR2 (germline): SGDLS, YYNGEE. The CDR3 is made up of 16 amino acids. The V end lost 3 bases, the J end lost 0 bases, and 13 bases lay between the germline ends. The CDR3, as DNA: TGTGCCAGCAGCGCGCAACAGGGAAGCTCCTACAATGAGCAGTTCTTC. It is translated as CASSAQQGSSYNEQFF.

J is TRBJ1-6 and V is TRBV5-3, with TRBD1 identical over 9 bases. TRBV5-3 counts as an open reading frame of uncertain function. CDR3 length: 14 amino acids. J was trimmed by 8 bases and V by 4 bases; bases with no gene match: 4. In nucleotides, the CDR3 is TGTGCCAGAAGCCCGGACAGGGGAGATTCACCCCTCCACTTT. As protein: CARSPDRGDSPLHF.

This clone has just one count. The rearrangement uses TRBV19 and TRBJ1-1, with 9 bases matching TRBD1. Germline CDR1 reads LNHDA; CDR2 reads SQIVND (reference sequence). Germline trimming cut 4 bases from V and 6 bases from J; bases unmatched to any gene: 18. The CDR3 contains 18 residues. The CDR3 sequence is CASSRVGLDRGFSAEAFF. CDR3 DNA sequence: TGTGCCAGTAGTAGGGTCGGGTTGGACAGGGGTTTTTCCGCTGAAGCTTTCTTT.

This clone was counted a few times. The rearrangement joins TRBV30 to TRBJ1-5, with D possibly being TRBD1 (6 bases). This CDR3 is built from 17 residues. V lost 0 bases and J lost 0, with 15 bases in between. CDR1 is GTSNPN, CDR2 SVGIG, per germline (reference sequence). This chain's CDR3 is CAWSVGTRRNSNQPQHF. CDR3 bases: TGTGCCTGGAGTGTAGGGACAAGACGGAATAGCAATCAGCCCCAGCATTTT.

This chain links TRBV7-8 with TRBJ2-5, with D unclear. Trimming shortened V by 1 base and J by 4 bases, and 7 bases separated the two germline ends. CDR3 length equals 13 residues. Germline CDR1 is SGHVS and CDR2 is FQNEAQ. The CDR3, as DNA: TGTGCCAGCAGCTTAGTCCGGAGAGAGACCCAGTACTTC. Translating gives CASSLVRRETQYF.

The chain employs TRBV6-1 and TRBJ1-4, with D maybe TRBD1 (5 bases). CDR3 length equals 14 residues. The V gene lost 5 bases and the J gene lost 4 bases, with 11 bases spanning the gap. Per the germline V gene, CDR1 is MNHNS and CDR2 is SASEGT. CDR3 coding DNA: TGTGCCAGCAGTCGACAGACTTATAATGAAAAACTGTTTTTT. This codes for CASSRQTYNEKLFF.